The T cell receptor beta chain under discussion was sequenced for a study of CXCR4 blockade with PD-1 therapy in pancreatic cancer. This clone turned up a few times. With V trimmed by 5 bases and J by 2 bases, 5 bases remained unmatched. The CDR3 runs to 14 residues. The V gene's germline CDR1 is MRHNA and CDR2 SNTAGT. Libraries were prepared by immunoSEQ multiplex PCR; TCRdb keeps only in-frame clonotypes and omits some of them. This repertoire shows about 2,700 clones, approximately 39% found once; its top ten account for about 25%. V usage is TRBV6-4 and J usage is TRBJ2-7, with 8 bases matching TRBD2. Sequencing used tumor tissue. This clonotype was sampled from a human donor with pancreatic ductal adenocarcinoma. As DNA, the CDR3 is TGTGCCAGCAGTTACGGGAGGGCTACCTACGAGCAGTACTTC. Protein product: CASSYGRATYEQYF.